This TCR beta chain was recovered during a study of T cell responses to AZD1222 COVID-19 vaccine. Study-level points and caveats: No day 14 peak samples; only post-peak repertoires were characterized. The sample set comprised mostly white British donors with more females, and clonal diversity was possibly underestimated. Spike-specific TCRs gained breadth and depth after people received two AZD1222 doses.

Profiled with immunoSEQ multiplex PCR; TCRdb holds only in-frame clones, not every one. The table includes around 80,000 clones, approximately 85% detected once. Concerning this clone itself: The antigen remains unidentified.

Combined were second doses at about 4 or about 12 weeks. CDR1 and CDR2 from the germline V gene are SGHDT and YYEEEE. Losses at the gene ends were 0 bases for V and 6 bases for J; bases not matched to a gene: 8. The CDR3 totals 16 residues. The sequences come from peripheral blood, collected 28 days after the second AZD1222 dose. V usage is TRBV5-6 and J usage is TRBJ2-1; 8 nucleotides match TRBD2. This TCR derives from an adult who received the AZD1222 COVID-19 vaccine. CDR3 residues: CASSLERLAGFNEQFF. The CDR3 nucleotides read TGTGCCAGCAGCTTGGAAAGGCTAGCGGGTTTCAATGAGCAGTTCTTC.